The clone carrying this TCR beta chain has at least ten counts. Its target is unknown. The record originates from a study of blood T cells in healthy people across ages. Study as a whole: Every two T cells gave about one barcoded beta molecule via template switching.

Alongside a J-beta primer mix, a sample-barcoded 5' primer served in a second PCR lasting about 7 to 11 cycles. TCRdb fed the 5' RACE reads into MiXCR, producing one record per CDR3 protein. The data show about 1.1 million distinct CDR3 sequences, 35% to 40% seen once. Trimming shortened V by 4 bases and J by 2 bases, and 11 bases separated the two germline ends. Germline V gene data show CDR1 as ENHRY and CDR2 as SYGVKD. This CDR3 contains 14 residues. Study-wide findings and caveats: Diversity was higher, and naive CD4+ cells more numerous, in long-lived donors than in aged donors.

This rearrangement joins TRBV10-3 to TRBJ1-2; D call uncertain. The receptor comes from a man between 18 and 29 years old in good health. Sequenced: blood. CDR3 sequence reads: CAISGLPTNYGYTF. Here the CDR3 DNA reads TGTGCCATCAGTGGGCTACCAACCAACTATGGCTACACCTTC.